The clone carrying this TCR beta chain was counted a few times. Its matching antigen is unknown. This sample was taken from a study of CD8 T cells in ankylosing spondylitis. The study, taken as a whole, reports: Certain motif variants had earlier been reported in reactive arthritis synovial fluid and blood. There was a TCR beta motif, made of several highly homologous variants, that appeared characteristic of ankylosing spondylitis blood.

Using its own MiXCR run on the 5' RACE reads, TCRdb lists one record per CDR3 protein. Altogether 750,000 to 850,000 distinct CDR3 sequences are present, about 11% being singletons, with the ten largest covering about 0.49%. What was sequenced was blood, either unsorted or a sorted T cell fraction (not recorded which). This clonotype originated in a male donor with ankylosing spondylitis.

This chain's CDR3 is CSALGTSGGPGDTQYF. DNA for the CDR3: TGCAGTGCCCTGGGAACTAGCGGGGGGCCGGGAGATACGCAGTATTTT. V is TRBV20-1 and J is TRBJ2-3; 12 bases are shared with TRBD2. This CDR3 contains 16 residues. The junction had 12 bases not matched to a gene; V was cut back by 6 bases and J by 5 bases. Germline-derived CDR1 and CDR2 are DFQATT and SNEGSKA (reference sequence).